The clone carrying this T cell receptor beta chain was picked up many times. MiXCR was run by TCRdb on the RT-PCR reads, yielding one entry per CDR3 protein. Here the sample spans about 700,000 distinct CDR3 sequences, more than 13% being singletons. There are 12 residues in the CDR3. The germline V and J ends were trimmed by 0 bases and 9 bases, with 6 bases remaining between them. CDR1 is WSHSY, CDR2 SAAADI, per germline. The sequencing input was memory CD4+ T cells from blood. This receptor was taken from a female donor in good health, serving as a healthy control. The chain combines TRBV10-2 with TRBJ1-5; no reliable D call. The CDR3 spells CASSESERPQHF. The CDR3 DNA reads TGCGCCAGCAGTGAGTCTGAGCGGCCCCAGCATTTT.